Below, 16 T cell receptor beta chains from the same sample are listed, as sequenced in a study of human T cells and chemical hapten exposure. One entry per CDR3 protein, called by TCRdb with MiXCR from the RACE reads. Of 300,000 to 350,000 distinct CDR3 sequences in the sample, roughly 6.9% were seen once. Time point here: patch test 1, 2 weeks after DPC sensitization. Treatment meaning: therapeutic diphenylcyclopropenone sensitization with weekly scalp DPC. Sequenced here: whole blood, sampled in connection with sensitization to the hapten diphenylcyclopropenone (DPC). The receptors stem from a woman aged 18-35 years with alopecia areata. Some clones in this sample may be carry-over from other donors' samples.

The chain has TRBV10-3 and TRBJ2-7, with TRBD2 as a possible D gene (5 bases). Germline CDR1 is ENHRY and CDR2 is SYGVKD. V gave up 3 bases and J gave up 4 bases, with 10 bases separating them. This CDR3 is built from 13 residues. In nucleotides, the CDR3 is TGTGCCATCAGTGAAGGTAGGGAGTACGAGCAGTACTTC. Amino acid sequence: CAISEGREYEQYF.

This clonotype appeared many times. The rearrangement joins TRBV5-6 to TRBJ2-3; 7 positions match TRBD2. Germline CDR1 is SGHDT and CDR2 is YYEEEE. With 2 bases clipped from V and 2 bases from J, the junction kept 8 bases outside the gene matches. This CDR3 spans 16 amino acids. The CDR3 DNA follows: TGTGCCAGCAGCTTTGAAGCGGGGCAACTCACAGATACGCAGTATTTT. This encodes CASSFEAGQLTDTQYF.

This clonotype came up many times. The chain joins TRBV10-3 to TRBJ2-2; 7 bases line up with TRBD2. Trimming at V came to 4 bases and at J to 6 bases, leaving 5 bases not matched to a gene. This CDR3 has 14 residues. In germline, CDR1 is ENHRY, CDR2 SYGVKD. The CDR3 spells CAISVGSGAGELFF. In DNA form, the CDR3 reads TGTGCCATCAGTGTGGGAAGCGGGGCCGGGGAGCTGTTTTTT.

The CDR3 protein is CASSQRGPHGYTF. The DNA for the CDR3 is TGTGCCAGCAGCCAACGAGGGCCCCATGGCTACACCTTC. V is TRBV3-1 and J is TRBJ1-2, with D hard to call. Trimming took 2 bases from V and 6 from J, leaving 10 bases between them. The germline gives CDR1 LGHDT, CDR2 YNNKEL (reference sequence). The CDR3 extends over 13 amino acids.

This clonotype showed up many times. The chain has TRBV2 and TRBJ2-5; the match to TRBD2 covers 9 bases. The V segment lost 3 bases and the J segment 4 bases; nucleotides outside the gene matches: 3. The CDR3 runs 14 residues. Looked up from germline, CDR1 is SNHLY and CDR2 is FYNNEI. The CDR3 region is CASSENSGGETQYF. The CDR3 nucleotides are TGTGCCAGCAGTGAGAATAGCGGGGGAGAGACCCAGTACTTC.

The genes are TRBV27 and TRBJ1-2, with TRBD1 as a possible D gene (5 bases). Germline assignment: CDR1 MNHEY and CDR2 SMNVEV (reference sequence). The CDR3 loop spans 14 amino acids. The germline V and J ends were trimmed by 8 bases and 4 bases, with 17 bases remaining between them. The CDR3 coding sequence is TGTGCCAGCCACCCGTCAGGGTATCCCTATGGCTACACCTTC. This gives the protein CASHPSGYPYGYTF.

This clonotype came up a few times. The rearrangement uses TRBV7-8 and TRBJ2-6, with D perhaps being TRBD1 or TRBD2 (7 bases each). V shed 5 bases and J shed 0 bases, with 20 bases lying between them. Germline-derived CDR1 and CDR2 are SGHVS and FQNEAQ. The CDR3 contains 19 residues. In DNA, the CDR3 is TGTGCCAGCAGCGTAGGACTAGGGACAGTTCTCTCTGGGGCCAACGTCCTGACTTTC. This gives the protein CASSVGLGTVLSGANVLTF. Complete variable domain (other parts from reference TRBV7-8 and TRBJ2-6): GAGVSQSPRYKVAKRGQDVALRCDPISGHVSLFWYQQALGQGPEFLTYFQNEAQLDKSGLPSDRFFAERPEGSVSTLKIQRTQQEDSAVYLCASSVGLGTVLSGANVLTFGAGSRLTVL.

The genes are TRBV28 and TRBJ2-7; D perhaps matches TRBD1 (5 bases). Germline V gives CDR1 MDHEN, CDR2 SYDVKM. The V end lost 5 bases, the J end lost 1 base, and 15 bases lay between the germline ends. The CDR3 totals 15 residues. Here the CDR3 DNA reads TGTGCCAGCAGTCCAAGGGGAAGTCAATCCTACGAGCAGTACTTC. Translated, it gives CASSPRGSQSYEQYF.

This clonotype was picked up many times. The chain employs TRBV7-2 and TRBJ2-3; D remains ambiguous. V lost 5 bases and J lost 2, with 11 bases in between. Germline CDR1 SGHTA, CDR2 FQGNSA. This CDR3 has 14 residues. As DNA, the CDR3 is TGTGCCAGCAGCCCGGACCGCTACACAGATACGCAGTATTTT. As protein: CASSPDRYTDTQYF.

The table lists this clonotype with many counts. J is TRBJ2-3 and V is TRBV6-6; the D is unclear. V was clipped by 2 bases and J by 2 bases, with 20 bases between them. The CDR3 is 18 residues long. The germline V gene encodes CDR1 MNHNY and CDR2 SVGAGI (reference sequence). The CDR3 spells CASSYNYDPAFPTDTQYF. As DNA, the CDR3 is TGTGCCAGCAGTTACAATTACGACCCCGCATTTCCCACAGATACGCAGTATTTT.

This clonotype was seen a few times. An end of the junction differs from the germline gene, which may be a read error. This rearrangement joins TRBV12-3 or TRBV12-4 to TRBJ2-3; 11 bases are a match to TRBD2. CDR3 length: 15 residues. CDR3 sequence: CASRLAGGDADTQYF. The CDR3 DNA reads TGTGCCAGCAGGTTAGCGGGGGGGGACGCAGATACGCAGTATTTT.

This clonotype was counted many times. The chain links TRBV6-2 or TRBV6-3 to TRBJ2-6, with D uncertain. This CDR3 is 15 amino acids long. V was pared by 5 bases and J by 0 bases, with 8 bases between. CDR1 is MNHEY and CDR2 is SVGEGT in the germline V gene. This CDR3 reads CASSRRFSGANVLTF. CDR3 DNA: TGTGCCAGCAGTCGACGGTTCTCTGGGGCCAACGTCCTGACTTTC.

In its sample, this clonotype was seen a few times. The chain employs TRBV6-5 and TRBJ2-1; perhaps TRBD1 as D (5 bases). The CDR3 spans 15 residues. The germline CDR1 and CDR2 sequences are MNHEY and SVGAGI. With 2 bases removed from V and 5 bases from J, the gap between germline ends came to 13 bases. CDR3 sequence: CASSYTWGLDNEQFF. The CDR3 coding sequence is TGTGCCAGCAGTTACACGTGGGGCCTAGACAATGAGCAGTTCTTC.

This clonotype occurred many times. The chain has TRBV12-3 or TRBV12-4 and TRBJ1-2, with D possibly TRBD1 on 6 matching bases. V was trimmed by 6 bases and J by 4 bases, leaving 15 bases between them. This CDR3 is built from 14 residues. DNA of the CDR3: TGTGCCAGCAGACTGATAGGGGGTTCCTATGGCTACACCTTC. The encoded protein is CASRLIGGSYGYTF.

V and J are TRBV4-1 and TRBJ2-7; D is undetermined. The V gene lost 0 bases and the J gene lost 0 bases, with 12 bases spanning the gap. The length of the CDR3 is 16 residues. Germline V gene data show CDR1 as MGHRA and CDR2 as YSYEKL. CDR3 sequence reads: CASSQEFPGSSYEQYF. CDR3 in DNA: TGCGCCAGCAGCCAAGAGTTCCCCGGAAGCTCCTACGAGCAGTACTTC.

This clonotype was seen only a few times. The J gene is TRBJ2-7, the V gene TRBV4-2; a possible D gene is TRBD1 (6 bases). The CDR3 spans 15 residues. Looked up from germline, CDR1 is LGHNA and CDR2 is YNFKEQ. The ends were cut back, 2 bases at V and 1 base at J, with 12 bases in the middle. This CDR3 reads CASSQNPGHSYEQYF. The CDR3 DNA sequence: TGTGCCAGCAGCCAAAACCCGGGACATTCCTACGAGCAGTACTTC.